One and the same sample provided the 21 T cell receptor beta chains below, sequenced in a study of OX40 agonist ivuxolimab in advanced cancers. TCRdb's table, derived via immunoSEQ multiplex PCR, lists solely in-frame clones and lacks some. This sample has tens of thousands of clones, with about 87% found just once. The sample here was CD4+ or CD8+ T cells sorted from blood, taken in a trial of the OX40 agonist ivuxolimab. These receptors were collected from an adult with an advanced solid tumor such as melanoma, head and neck, liver or kidney cancer.

The chain recombines TRBV20-1 with TRBJ1-1; the D gene is possibly TRBD1 (5 bases). This CDR3 is 11 amino acids long. Germline assignment: CDR1 DFQATT and CDR2 SNEGSKA (reference sequence). Trimming cost V 6 bases and J 10 bases, with 15 bases left between them. The CDR3 bases are TGCAGTGCCCCGTTGCGGGGCTCAGCTTTCTTT. It is translated as CSAPLRGSAFF.

The rearrangement uses TRBV14 and TRBJ2-1; the D is unclear. V lost 4 bases and J lost 3, with 10 bases in between. The CDR3 runs 14 residues. Germline V CDR1 and CDR2: SGHDN, FVKESK. The CDR3 protein is CASSRGENYNEQFF. DNA for the CDR3: TGTGCCAGCAGCCGTGGGGAAAACTACAATGAGCAGTTCTTC. Full variable domain (missing parts from reference TRBV14 and TRBJ2-1): EAGVTQFPSHSVIEKGQTVTLRCDPISGHDNLYWYRRVMGKEIKFLLHFVKESKQDESGMPNNRFLAERTGGTYSTLKVQPAELEDSGVYFCASSRGENYNEQFFGPGTRLTVL.

V usage is TRBV6-5 and J usage is TRBJ1-5; no definite D call. The germline V and J ends were trimmed by 3 bases and 6 bases, with 12 bases remaining between them. The CDR3 covers 14 residues. Germline CDR1 and CDR2: MNHEY and SVGAGI. The CDR3 loop reads CASSYDRTGQPQHF. The CDR3 DNA reads as TGTGCCAGCAGTTATGATAGGACGGGTCAGCCCCAGCATTTT.

The CDR3, as DNA: TGTGCCAGCAGCGAACTAGCGGGAGGGCCAGATGAGCAGTTCTTC. It codes for CASSELAGGPDEQFF. This rearrangement joins TRBV6-1 to TRBJ2-1; TRBD2 matches at 13 bases. The CDR3 contains 15 residues. Germline trimming cut 6 bases from V and 8 bases from J; bases unmatched to any gene: 7. CDR1 and CDR2 (germline): MNHNS, SASEGT.

This rearrangement joins TRBV5-1 to TRBJ1-1; D gene unclear. CDR3 length: 12 residues. Germline V lookup: CDR1 SGHRS, CDR2 YFSETQ. The V gene lost 3 bases and the J gene lost 5 bases, with 8 bases spanning the gap. Here the CDR3 reads CASSSQETEAFF. CDR3 nucleotide sequence: TGCGCCAGCAGCTCCCAGGAGACTGAAGCTTTCTTT.

The chain joins TRBV6-5 to TRBJ2-3, with D maybe TRBD2 (6 bases). Trimming took off 0 bases at V and 0 bases at J, with 10 bases between the two ends. This CDR3 comprises 16 residues. Germline CDR1 is MNHEY and CDR2 is SVGAGI. In DNA, the CDR3 is TGTGCCAGCAGTTACTCACCGGGGGTTAGCACAGATACGCAGTATTTT. It codes for CASSYSPGVSTDTQYF.

This chain links TRBV19 with TRBJ1-2; 7 bases line up with TRBD1. J gave up 2 bases and V 1 base, and 4 bases lay outside the gene matches. The germline CDR1 and CDR2 sequences are LNHDA and SQIVND (reference sequence). The CDR3 has 15 residues. The CDR3 DNA is TGTGCCAGTAGTATAGGGGGGACAGTCAACTATGGCTACACCTTC. The encoded protein is CASSIGGTVNYGYTF.

The chain carries TRBV6-6 and TRBJ1-4; 7 nucleotides align to TRBD1. In germline, CDR1 is MNHNY, CDR2 SVGAGI (reference sequence). CDR3 length: 12 residues. The V and J ends lost 6 bases and 14 bases, in that order; junction bases with no gene match: 9. Here the CDR3 DNA reads TGTGCCAGCAGCCGATCGACAGGGACCCTGTTTTTT. The encoded protein is CASSRSTGTLFF.

The chain carries TRBV20-1 and TRBJ2-3; D unclear. Germline CDR1 is DFQATT and CDR2 is SNEGSKA (reference sequence). The CDR3 consists of 11 residues. V was shortened by 0 bases and J by 6 bases, with 4 bases between the two germline ends. CDR3 protein: CSARDRDTQYF. Written as DNA, the CDR3 is TGCAGTGCTAGAGATCGCGATACGCAGTATTTT.

The chain recombines TRBV19 with TRBJ2-7; no reliable D call. This CDR3 contains 11 residues. V was shortened by 5 bases and J by 3 bases, with 5 bases between the two germline ends. Per germline, CDR1 LNHDA and CDR2 SQIVND (reference sequence). The CDR3: CASSGDYEQYF. CDR3 in DNA: TGTGCCAGTAGTGGTGACTACGAGCAGTACTTC. Complete variable domain (other parts from reference TRBV19 and TRBJ2-7): DGGITQSPKYLFRKEGQNVTLSCEQNLNHDAMYWYRQDPGQGLRLIYYSQIVNDFQKGDIAEGYSVSREKKESFPLTVTSAQKNPTAFYLCASSGDYEQYFGPGTRLTVT.

The chain employs TRBV6-1 and TRBJ2-7, with 10 bases lining up with TRBD2. J lost 3 bases, V lost 6 bases, and 8 bases had no gene match. This CDR3 spans 15 amino acids. Germline CDR1 and CDR2: MNHNS and SASEGT. The CDR3 here is CASSITSGTGYEQYF. CDR3 coding DNA: TGTGCCAGCAGCATAACTAGCGGGACCGGCTACGAGCAGTACTTC.

The genes are TRBV15 and TRBJ1-3; no clear D gene. There are 15 residues in the CDR3. V was cut by 5 bases and J by 0 bases, with 11 bases left in between. The germline V gene encodes CDR1 LNHNV and CDR2 YYDKDF (reference sequence). The CDR3 loop reads CATSRDRSSGNTIYF. CDR3 DNA: TGTGCCACCAGCCGTGACCGGAGCTCTGGAAACACCATATATTTT.

The chain joins TRBV5-7 to TRBJ1-5; 7 bases fit TRBD1. TRBV5-7 falls under the ORF class, with uncertain function. There are 15 residues in the CDR3. V trimming: 4 bases; J trimming: 5 bases; junction bases outside the gene matches: 9. CDR3 residues: CASSRDRGIDQPQHF. The CDR3, as DNA: TGTGCCAGCAGCCGGGACAGAGGGATAGATCAGCCCCAGCATTTT.

The sample holds one count of this clone. One end of the junction is discordant with germline, which a read error may explain. DNA of the CDR3: TGTGCCAGCAGCTTAGATTGGGGACTGCGAAACTTC. As protein: CASSLDWGLRNF. The chain links TRBV11-2 to TRBJ2-7; tentatively, D is TRBD2 (6 bases). This CDR3 has 12 amino acids. The germline V gene encodes CDR1 SGHAT and CDR2 FQNNGV.

The J gene is TRBJ2-7, the V gene TRBV19; 8 bases agree with TRBD1. This CDR3 is built from 18 residues. Per the germline V gene, CDR1 is LNHDA and CDR2 is SQIVND (reference sequence). V lost 4 bases, J lost 3 bases, and 17 bases stayed unmatched. This CDR3 reads CASSKRGVTGGPHYEQYF. DNA for the CDR3: TGTGCCAGTAGTAAGAGGGGGGTAACAGGGGGACCTCACTACGAGCAGTACTTC.

There are a few counts of this clone. The chain combines TRBV19 with TRBJ2-3, with 12 bases fitting TRBD2. Looked up from germline, CDR1 is LNHDA and CDR2 is SQIVND (reference sequence). With V trimmed by 8 bases and J by 6 bases, 3 bases remained unmatched. The CDR3 runs to 13 residues. The CDR3 reads CASGTSGRDTQYF. The CDR3 DNA reads TGTGCCAGTGGCACTAGCGGGAGGGATACGCAGTATTTT.

The V and J genes are TRBV11-2 and TRBJ2-1, with D unresolved. Trimming shortened V by 4 bases and J by 7 bases, and 8 bases separated the two germline ends. Per germline, CDR1 SGHAT and CDR2 FQNNGV. There are 12 residues in the CDR3. Written as DNA, the CDR3 is TGTGCCAGCAGCTCCCGGGTGAATGAGCAGTTCTTC. As protein: CASSSRVNEQFF.

The chain carries TRBV19 and TRBJ2-5; 10 bases align to TRBD1. This CDR3 contains 13 residues. CDR1 is LNHDA, CDR2 SQIVND, per germline (reference sequence). The J segment lost 5 bases and the V segment lost 6 bases, leaving 3 bases of the junction unmatched. The CDR3 sequence is CASRTGGLETQYF. CDR3 DNA sequence: TGTGCCAGTAGGACAGGGGGCTTGGAGACCCAGTACTTC.

The CDR3 loop is CASSQDKGNYGYTF. The CDR3 bases are TGCGCCAGCAGCCAAGATAAGGGGAACTATGGCTACACCTTC. The chain has TRBV4-1 and TRBJ1-2, with TRBD1 as a possible D gene (5 bases). This CDR3 contains 14 residues. Germline V gene lookup returns CDR1 MGHRA and CDR2 YSYEKL. V gave up 0 bases and J gave up 2 bases, with 7 bases separating them.

The rearrangement joins TRBV28 to TRBJ2-2, with D unresolved. This CDR3 comprises 12 residues. Germline assignment: CDR1 MDHEN and CDR2 SYDVKM. V was shortened by 8 bases and J by 3 bases, with 7 bases between the two germline ends. The CDR3 is CASSLYTGELFF. The CDR3, as DNA: TGTGCCAGCTCATTATACACCGGGGAGCTGTTTTTT.

V usage is TRBV4-1 and J usage is TRBJ1-1; D is possibly TRBD1 (5 bases). Germline V CDR1 and CDR2: MGHRA, YSYEKL. Trimming left V 1 base short and J 5 bases short, with 14 bases between. This CDR3 has 15 amino acids. The CDR3 sequence is CASSQAGQGGTEAFF. The DNA for the CDR3 is TGCGCCAGCAGCCAAGCGGGCCAGGGAGGTACTGAAGCTTTCTTT.